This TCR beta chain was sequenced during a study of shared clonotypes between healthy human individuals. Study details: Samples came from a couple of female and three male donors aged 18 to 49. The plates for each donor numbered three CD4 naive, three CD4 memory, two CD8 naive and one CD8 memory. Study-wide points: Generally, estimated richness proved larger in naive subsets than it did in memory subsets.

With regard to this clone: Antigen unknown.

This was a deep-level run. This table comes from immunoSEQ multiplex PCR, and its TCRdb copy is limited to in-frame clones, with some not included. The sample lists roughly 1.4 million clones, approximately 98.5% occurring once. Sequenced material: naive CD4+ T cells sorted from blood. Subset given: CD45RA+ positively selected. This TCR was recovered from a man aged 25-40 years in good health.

The CDR3 DNA reads as TGTGCCAGCAGCCCACGACAGCGAACGAACACTGAAGCTTTCTTT. It translates to CASSPRQRTNTEAFF. The chain recombines TRBV7-9 with TRBJ1-1, with D possibly being TRBD1 (5 bases). This CDR3 has 15 residues. The V gene lost 5 bases and the J gene lost 1 base, with 14 bases spanning the gap. From germline, CDR1 is SEHNR and CDR2 FQNEAQ (reference sequence). The entire variable domain, with the rest obtained from reference TRBV7-9 and TRBJ1-1, is as follows: DTGVSQNPRHKITKRGQNVTFRCDPISEHNRLYWYRQTLGQGPEFLTYFQNEAQLEKSRLLSDRFSAERPKGSFSTLEIQRTEQGDSAMYLCASSPRQRTNTEAFFGQGTRLTVV.